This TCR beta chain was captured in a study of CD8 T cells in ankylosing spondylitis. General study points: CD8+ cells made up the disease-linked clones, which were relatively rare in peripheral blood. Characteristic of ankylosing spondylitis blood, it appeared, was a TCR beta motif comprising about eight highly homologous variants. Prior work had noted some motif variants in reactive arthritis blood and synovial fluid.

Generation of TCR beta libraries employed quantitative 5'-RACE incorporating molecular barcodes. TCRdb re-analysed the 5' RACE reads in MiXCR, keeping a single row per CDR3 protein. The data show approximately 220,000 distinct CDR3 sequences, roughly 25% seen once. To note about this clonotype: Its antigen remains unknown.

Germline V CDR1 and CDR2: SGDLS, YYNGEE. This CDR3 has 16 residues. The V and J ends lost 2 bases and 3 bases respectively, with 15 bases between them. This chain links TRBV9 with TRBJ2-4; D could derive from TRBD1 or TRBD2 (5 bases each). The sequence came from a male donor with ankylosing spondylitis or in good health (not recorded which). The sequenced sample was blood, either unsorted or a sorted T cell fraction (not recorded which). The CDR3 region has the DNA TGTGCCAGCAGCGTGGATACCCGGGACGGCAAAAACATTCAGTACTTC. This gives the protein CASSVDTRDGKNIQYF.